The 32 T cell receptor beta chains listed next were all sequenced from one sample in a study of T cell changes during pregnancy in multiple sclerosis. Libraries were prepared by immunoSEQ multiplex PCR; TCRdb keeps only in-frame clonotypes and omits some of them. The sample lists under 110,000 clones, 91% occurring once. The material sequenced was peripheral blood, taken in the second trimester of pregnancy. Every receptor here comes from a female donor with multiple sclerosis, enrolled in a pregnancy study.

The V call is TRBV2, the J call TRBJ1-2, with unresolved D. The length of the CDR3 is 15 residues. With 5 bases removed from V and 2 bases from J, the gap between germline ends came to 15 bases. Germline CDR1 reads SNHLY; CDR2 reads FYNNEI. CDR3 region: CASSQWALENYGYTF. The CDR3 coding sequence is TGTGCCAGCAGTCAGTGGGCGCTGGAAAACTATGGCTACACCTTC.

The V call is TRBV19, the J call TRBJ1-1; D remains ambiguous. Per germline, CDR1 LNHDA and CDR2 SQIVND (reference sequence). The CDR3 has 13 amino acids. V was trimmed by 7 bases and J by 0 bases, leaving 9 bases between them. The CDR3 DNA follows: TGTGCCAGTATTGGCCCCATGAACACTGAAGCTTTCTTT. Its translation is CASIGPMNTEAFF.

This clone has just a few counts. The same CDR3 is also encoded by other DNA sequences in this sample. The V and J genes are TRBV27 and TRBJ2-7; TRBD2 might be the D (6 bases). The CDR3 has 14 amino acids. V lost 5 bases and J lost 0, with 11 bases in between. CDR1 MNHEY and CDR2 SMNVEV come from the germline V gene (reference sequence). The DNA of the CDR3 is TGTGCCAGCAGTATTAGCGGAGGCTCCTACGAGCAGTACTTC. It encodes CASSISGGSYEQYF.

The chain uses TRBV29-1 and TRBJ2-7; tentative D call: TRBD1 (6 bases). Trimming stripped 5 bases from V and 5 bases from J, with 13 bases between. Germline CDR1 reads SQVTM; CDR2 reads ANQGSEA. The CDR3 contains 12 residues. DNA of the CDR3: TGCAGCGTTAGATGGGCAGGGGACGAGCAGTACTTC. Translation: CSVRWAGDEQYF.

The chain combines TRBV5-1 with TRBJ2-1; 9 bases are shared with TRBD1. Germline CDR1 reads SGHRS; CDR2 reads YFSETQ. The CDR3 is made up of 12 amino acids. The V gene end was trimmed by 4 bases and the J gene end by 15 bases; junction bases not matched to a gene: 8. CDR3 sequence reads: CASSDRGVPLFF. The CDR3 region has the DNA TGCGCCAGCAGCGACAGGGGGGTCCCTTTGTTCTTC. The complete variable domain, with remaining parts taken from reference TRBV5-1 and TRBJ2-1, reads KAGVTQTPRYLIKTRGQQVTLSCSPISGHRSVSWYQQTPGQGLQFLFEYFSETQRNKGNFPGRFSGRQFSNSRSEMNVSTLELGDSALYLCASSDRGVPLFFGPGTRLTVL.

The chain combines TRBV27 with TRBJ2-7; 8 nucleotides match TRBD1. CDR1 MNHEY and CDR2 SMNVEV come from the germline V gene (reference sequence). The V gene end was trimmed by 2 bases and the J gene end by 3 bases; junction bases not matched to a gene: 6. The length of the CDR3 is 15 residues. CDR3 sequence reads: CASSLGGTGYYEQYF. The CDR3 coding sequence is TGTGCCAGCAGTTTAGGGGGGACAGGTTACTACGAGCAGTACTTC.

The V and J genes are TRBV4-3 and TRBJ2-1, with 9 bases fitting TRBD2. V lost 0 bases to trimming and J lost 8 bases; unmatched junction nucleotides: 14. Germline CDR1 is LGHNA and CDR2 is YSLEER. The length of the CDR3 is 18 residues. CDR3 coding DNA: TGCGCCAGCAGCCAAGACCCGTTGGGTAGCGGGAGTACCCATGAGCAGTTCTTC. Translating gives CASSQDPLGSGSTHEQFF.

The chain carries TRBV6-6 and TRBJ2-1; 10 bases fit TRBD2. CDR1 MNHNY and CDR2 SVGAGI come from the germline V gene (reference sequence). With V trimmed by 5 bases and J by 9 bases, 7 bases remained unmatched. The CDR3 loop spans 14 amino acids. The CDR3 nucleotides are TGTGCCAGCAGTAGCGGGAGGGCCGGGAGTGAGCAGTTCTTC. This sequence encodes CASSSGRAGSEQFF.

The rearrangement joins TRBV6-4 to TRBJ2-1; TRBD2 matches 12 bases. J gave up 7 bases and V 4 bases, and 5 bases lay outside the gene matches. This CDR3 region has 15 residues. The germline V gene has CDR1 MRHNA and CDR2 SNTAGT. CDR3 sequence: CASSGTSGDTNEQFF. CDR3 in DNA: TGTGCCAGCAGTGGGACTAGCGGGGACACGAATGAGCAGTTCTTC.

The rearrangement links TRBV29-1 to TRBJ2-3; a weak D match, TRBD1 (6 bases). Germline V gene data show CDR1 as SQVTM and CDR2 as ANQGSEA. V dropped 7 bases and J dropped 5 bases, with 16 bases sitting between them. The length of the CDR3 is 13 residues. Here the CDR3 reads CSALPGVEDTQYF. For the CDR3, the DNA is TGCAGCGCCCTCCCAGGGGTCGAAGATACGCAGTATTTT.

The chain couples TRBV14 to TRBJ2-7, with TRBD2 matching 7 bases. Per germline, CDR1 SGHDN and CDR2 FVKESK. This CDR3 spans 14 amino acids. V shed 4 bases, J shed 6 bases, and the junction held 9 bases outside the gene matches. CDR3 in amino acids: CASSPTGLLAEQYF. DNA of the CDR3: TGTGCCAGCAGCCCCACGGGACTATTGGCCGAGCAGTACTTC.

The rearrangement joins TRBV18 to TRBJ2-5; 14 nucleotides match TRBD2. This CDR3 contains 16 residues. CDR1 is KGHSH and CDR2 is LQKENI in the germline V gene. V lost 6 bases, J lost 6 bases, and 9 bases stayed unmatched. CDR3 sequence reads: CASSGTSGSMEKTQYF. The CDR3, as DNA: TGTGCCAGCTCCGGGACTAGCGGGAGTATGGAGAAGACCCAGTACTTC.

V usage is TRBV7-8 and J usage is TRBJ1-4; a weak D match, TRBD1 (6 bases). This CDR3 comprises 15 residues. The germline V gene encodes CDR1 SGHVS and CDR2 FQNEAQ. The V gene lost 6 bases and the J gene lost 6 bases, with 17 bases spanning the gap. This CDR3 is CASSPPQGLHEKLFF. DNA for the CDR3: TGTGCCAGCAGTCCTCCCCAGGGGTTGCATGAAAAACTGTTTTTT.

V is TRBV4-1 and J is TRBJ1-1, with 7 bases that match TRBD1. Germline V gene data show CDR1 as MGHRA and CDR2 as YSYEKL. J gave up 1 base and V 1 base, and 6 bases lay outside the gene matches. The CDR3 covers 16 residues. Here the CDR3 reads CASSQGRDRANTEAFF. The CDR3 DNA is TGCGCCAGCAGCCAAGGTAGAGACAGGGCGAACACTGAAGCTTTCTTT.

V is TRBV30 and J is TRBJ2-2; D possibly corresponds to TRBD1 (7 bases). Trimming removed 4 bases at V and 7 bases at J, with 19 bases between. Germline V gives CDR1 GTSNPN, CDR2 SVGIG (reference sequence). The length of the CDR3 is 15 residues. Written as DNA, the CDR3 is TGTGCCTGGAACAAGGCGGGAAGACAGGGCGGGGAGCTGTTTTTT. Its translation is CAWNKAGRQGGELFF.

The chain is built from TRBV28 and TRBJ2-5; D is unresolved. The germline CDR1 and CDR2 sequences are MDHEN and SYDVKM. Trimming pared 4 bases from V and 5 bases from J, leaving 11 bases between. The CDR3 spans 13 residues. The CDR3 nucleotides read TGTGCCAGCAGTTCCCCCCCTATGGAGACCCAGTACTTC. Residues: CASSSPPMETQYF.

A few counts support this clone. The rearrangement links TRBV28 to TRBJ2-1; D gene ambiguous. V gave up 3 bases and J gave up 6 bases, with 6 bases separating them. Germline V gives CDR1 MDHEN, CDR2 SYDVKM. CDR3 length: 12 amino acids. CDR3 loop: CASSFYSNEQFF. The CDR3 region has the DNA TGTGCCAGCAGTTTTTACTCCAATGAGCAGTTCTTC.

This clone was seen once. The rearrangement uses TRBV6-6 and TRBJ2-6; 7 nucleotides line up with TRBD1. This CDR3 spans 14 amino acids. Germline V gene sequence: CDR1 MNHNY, CDR2 SVGAGI (reference sequence). J gave up 5 bases and V 7 bases, and 5 bases lay outside the gene matches. Here the CDR3 DNA reads TGTGCCAGCACCGAAGGGGGCAGGGCCAACGTCCTGACTTTC. This encodes CASTEGGRANVLTF.

This clone was detected once. The chain combines TRBV7-9 with TRBJ2-6, with TRBD1 matching 8 bases. CDR3 length equals 18 residues. J gave up 4 bases and V 1 base, and 9 bases lay outside the gene matches. CDR1 SEHNR and CDR2 FQNEAQ come from the germline V gene (reference sequence). CDR3 bases: TGTGCCAGCAGCTTAGGAAGGGCAGGGGGCGAAGGGGCCAACGTCCTGACTTTC. As protein: CASSLGRAGGEGANVLTF.

This CDR3 is CAISLGLAGDRNTGELFF. The DNA of the CDR3 is TGTGCCATCAGTTTAGGACTAGCGGGAGACCGGAACACCGGGGAGCTGTTTTTT. This chain uses TRBV10-3 with TRBJ2-2, with TRBD2 identical over 13 bases. CDR1 is ENHRY and CDR2 is SYGVKD in the germline V gene. Trimming removed 5 bases from V and 1 base from J; junction bases left unmatched: 7. The CDR3 runs to 18 residues.

This chain uses TRBV7-2 with TRBJ2-1; D might be TRBD2 (6 bases). The ends were cut back, 1 base at V and 0 bases at J, with 7 bases in the middle. CDR1 is SGHTA, CDR2 FQGNSA, per germline. The CDR3 is 15 amino acids. CDR3 amino acids: CASSLDGSSYNEQFF. In DNA form, the CDR3 reads TGTGCCAGCAGCTTAGACGGGAGCTCCTACAATGAGCAGTTCTTC.

The chain couples TRBV5-1 to TRBJ2-5, with a weak D call TRBD1 (5 bases). Germline V gene lookup returns CDR1 SGHRS and CDR2 YFSETQ. CDR3 length: 14 residues. V was pared by 0 bases and J by 5 bases, with 11 bases between. The chain's CDR3 is CASSLEGVLETQYF. In DNA form, the CDR3 reads TGCGCCAGCAGCTTGGAAGGGGTTTTGGAGACCCAGTACTTC.

This clone was seen only a few times. The rearrangement uses TRBV27 and TRBJ1-4; D is undetermined. CDR1 and CDR2 from the germline V gene are MNHEY and SMNVEV (reference sequence). The CDR3 totals 17 residues. V lost 5 bases, J lost 5 bases, and 21 bases lay in between. The CDR3 sequence is CASSQTTGRLGNEKLFF. CDR3 coding DNA: TGTGCCAGCAGTCAGACCACCGGGAGGCTGGGGAATGAAAAACTGTTTTTT.

The chain uses TRBV29-1 and TRBJ2-1; 7 bases fit TRBD2. Germline-derived CDR1 and CDR2 are SQVTM and ANQGSEA. Trimming at V came to 8 bases and at J to 7 bases, leaving 8 bases not matched to a gene. The CDR3 is 12 amino acids. CDR3 sequence (DNA): TGCAGCACGAAGAGCGGGATTAATGAGCAGTTCTTC. The encoded protein is CSTKSGINEQFF.

J is TRBJ2-3 and V is TRBV27; D may be TRBD1 (6 bases). The length of the CDR3 is 14 residues. CDR1 and CDR2 from the germline V gene are MNHEY and SMNVEV (reference sequence). V lost 6 bases to trimming and J lost 0 bases, with 10 bases between them. CDR3 sequence: CASSWGQSTDTQYF. CDR3 coding DNA: TGTGCCAGCAGCTGGGGGCAGAGCACAGATACGCAGTATTTT.

The chain employs TRBV5-1 and TRBJ2-6, with 9 bases aligning to TRBD1. Germline assignment: CDR1 SGHRS and CDR2 YFSETQ. With 4 bases clipped from V and 0 bases from J, the junction kept 2 bases outside the gene matches. The CDR3 extends over 16 amino acids. CDR3 protein: CASSAGQGSGANVLTF. The CDR3 region has the DNA TGCGCCAGCAGCGCGGGACAGGGCTCTGGGGCCAACGTCCTGACTTTC.

This clone was seen just once. V gene TRBV6-4 combines with J gene TRBJ2-7, with a weak D call TRBD2 (6 bases). Germline V gene lookup returns CDR1 MRHNA and CDR2 SNTAGT. V was cut by 4 bases and J by 0 bases, with 13 bases left in between. The CDR3 extends over 15 amino acids. CDR3 protein: CASSVQAGPSYEQYF. The CDR3 DNA reads as TGTGCCAGCAGTGTTCAGGCGGGACCCTCCTACGAGCAGTACTTC.

The chain has TRBV11-3 and TRBJ2-2; TRBD1 matches 7 bases. The length of the CDR3 is 13 residues. Germline CDR1 reads SGHNT; CDR2 reads YENEEA. V gave up 5 bases and J gave up 7 bases; unmatched junction bases: 4. This CDR3 is CASSHRGIGELFF. The CDR3 nucleotides are TGTGCCAGCAGCCACAGGGGTATCGGGGAGCTGTTTTTT.

The genes are TRBV19 and TRBJ2-6; the D gene is possibly TRBD1 (6 bases). Germline lookup yields CDR1 LNHDA and CDR2 SQIVND (reference sequence). This CDR3 is built from 19 residues. V was shortened by 5 bases and J by 2 bases, with 22 bases between the two germline ends. DNA for the CDR3: TGTGCCAGTAGTCCCTACTCCTTAGTCCAGGGGCCTGGGGCCAACGTCCTGACTTTC. It translates to CASSPYSLVQGPGANVLTF.

V and J are TRBV29-1 and TRBJ2-5; D ambiguous. The DNA end favors TRBJ2-7, so the J call may be wrong. The CDR3 is made up of 11 amino acids. Per the germline V gene, CDR1 is SQVTM and CDR2 is ANQGSEA. In nucleotides, the CDR3 is TGCAGCGCTCTTTCCTCCTACGAGCAGTACTTC. This codes for CSALSSYEQYF.

The CDR3 nucleotides are TGTGCCAGCAGCCAAGGGACAGGGGCCTCCCGGGCGGCTGAAGCTTTCTTT. Protein sequence: CASSQGTGASRAAEAFF. The chain joins TRBV4-2 to TRBJ1-1; TRBD1 matches 9 bases. Germline V gene sequence: CDR1 LGHNA, CDR2 YNFKEQ. The CDR3 covers 17 residues. Trimming cost V 1 base and J 6 bases; bases outside gene matches: 12.

This chain links TRBV6-5 with TRBJ2-1; the D gene is possibly TRBD1 (6 bases). The V end was cut by 5 bases, the J end by 5 bases, with 13 bases between. The CDR3 has 14 residues. The germline V gene has CDR1 MNHEY and CDR2 SVGAGI. The CDR3, as DNA: TGTGCCAGCAGTGGACAGATCCACGACAATGAGCAGTTCTTC. Its protein is CASSGQIHDNEQFF.